The source of this TCR beta chain is a study of identical twins. A universal primer site was incorporated via template switching, and the cDNA contained unique molecular identifiers. TCRdb redid the calling of the 5' RACE reads with MiXCR, one entry per CDR3 protein. The sample has 450,000 or so distinct CDR3 sequences; 13% to 15% are singletons. The study's findings and limits: The authors drew conclusions from cross-sectional statistical analysis rather than following the same donors. Reduced insertions were recorded for abundant cord blood beta clonotypes, with no such pattern in memory repertoires.

The CDR3 is 16 amino acids. Germline V CDR1 and CDR2: MNHEY, SMNVEV (reference sequence). V lost 8 bases and J lost 5, with 25 bases in between. This clonotype was recorded at least ten times. The target antigen is unknown. These same records also appear under a second study, on yellow fever vaccine responses in identical twins.

This sequence joins TRBV27 and TRBJ2-7; no clear D. The specimen was CD4+ T cells sorted from blood. This clonotype was obtained from a woman aged 18-35 years in good health. CDR3 sequence: CASHPVGSTLVNEQYF. The CDR3 nucleotides are TGTGCCAGCCACCCCGTGGGCAGTACTCTTGTTAACGAGCAGTACTTC.